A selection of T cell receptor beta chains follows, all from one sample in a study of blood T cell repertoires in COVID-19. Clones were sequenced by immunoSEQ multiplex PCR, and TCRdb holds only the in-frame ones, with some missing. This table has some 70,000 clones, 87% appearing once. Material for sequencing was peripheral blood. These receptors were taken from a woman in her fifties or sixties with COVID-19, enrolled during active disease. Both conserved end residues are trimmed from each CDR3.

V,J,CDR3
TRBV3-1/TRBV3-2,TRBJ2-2,ASSQARGGELF
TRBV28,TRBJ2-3,ASSRDSTDTQY
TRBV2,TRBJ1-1,ASIRGATEAF
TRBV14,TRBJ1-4,ASSPPSKQGMVKLF
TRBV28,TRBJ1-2,ARQSGMNYGYT
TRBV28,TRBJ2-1,ASSFLLRDTFYNEQF
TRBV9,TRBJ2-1,ASSAPGGYNEQF
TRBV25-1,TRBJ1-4,ASSEFKTGHLF
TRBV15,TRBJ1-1,ATSRDPQGRAF
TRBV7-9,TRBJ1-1,ASSLWRVEDTEAF
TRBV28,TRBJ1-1,ASWGDTEAF
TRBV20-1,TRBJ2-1,SASRLAGIGSYNEQF
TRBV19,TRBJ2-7,ASSIGTSGYYEQY
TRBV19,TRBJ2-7,ASSIAGQGIYEQY
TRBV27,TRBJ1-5,ASSPGQLVNQPQH
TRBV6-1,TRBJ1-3,ASSEGPGVTGNTIY
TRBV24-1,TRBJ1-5,ATSDPSGPQH
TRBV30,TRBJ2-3,AWSTGSTQY
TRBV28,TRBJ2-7,ASTGGAYEQY
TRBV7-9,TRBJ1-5,ASSLQGPGEPQH
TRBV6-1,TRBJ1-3,ASSEDTGTGNTIY
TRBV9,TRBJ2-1,ASSVGASGYNEQF
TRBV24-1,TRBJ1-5,ATSELTLDSNQPQH
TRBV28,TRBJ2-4,ASSLSSQGRGSWGLKNIQY
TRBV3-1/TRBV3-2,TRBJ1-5,ASSRQGIGPQH